Given below is one TCR beta chain in context. Seattle patient enrollment occurred during active infection, with longitudinal follow-up thereafter. This entry is derived from a study of blood T cell repertoires in COVID-19. Study as a whole: The United States, Italy and Spain provided the acute and convalescent COVID-19 samples.

Here immunoSEQ multiplex PCR was the method, and the copy in TCRdb shows in-frame clones only, minus some. The table shows roughly 250,000 clones, with 92% occurring only once. In germline, CDR1 is SGHTA, CDR2 FQGNSA. The CDR3 has 14 residues. Between the trimmed V and J ends, which lost 2 bases and 4 bases, there was a span of 9 bases. The clonotype originates from a man between 25 and 39 years old with COVID-19, enrolled during active disease. V usage is TRBV7-2 and J usage is TRBJ1-5; D is undetermined. The sequencing input was peripheral blood. CDR3: CASSLFSGNQPQHF. The DNA of the CDR3 is TGTGCCAGCAGCTTATTTAGCGGGAATCAGCCCCAGCATTTT.